This is a list of T cell receptor beta chains from one sample in a study of cytotoxic CD8 clonotypes in ibrutinib-treated CLL. Produced via immunoSEQ multiplex PCR; TCRdb's table is partial and in-frame only. Of 60,000 to 65,000 clones listed, less than 60% are singletons. The sample here was PBMCs, taken after 12 months of ibrutinib treatment. The receptor set was obtained from a human donor with chronic lymphocytic leukemia. Each CDR3 is given with its conserved first and last residue. The D gene is left open where the match is weak.

d_gene	v_gene	j_gene	CDR3aa
NA	TRBV5-4	TRBJ2-3	CASSEDNPFTDTQYF
NA	TRBV2	TRBJ2-3	CASSVQDTQYF
NA	TRBV5-1	TRBJ1-2	CASSLVQAGSGYGYTF
NA	TRBV7-2	TRBJ1-5	CASSLGWDAIQPQHF
NA	TRBV10-1	TRBJ2-4	CASSDPATRNIQYF
NA	TRBV11-2	TRBJ1-5	CASSLTGSGNQPQHF
NA	TRBV27	TRBJ2-6	CASSSVWGSGSGANVLTF
NA	TRBV29-1	TRBJ1-1	CSIDRVNTEAFF
TRBD1	TRBV5-5	TRBJ1-6	CASSLEEMQGAWNSPLHF
TRBD1	TRBV6-1	TRBJ1-5	CASSGTGGNQPQHF
NA	TRBV27	TRBJ2-1	CASSRPPPSAEQFF
NA	TRBV5-1	TRBJ2-1	CASSLSVAGYNEQFF
NA	TRBV6-1	TRBJ1-5	CASSDGALWSNQPQHF
TRBD2	TRBV7-2	TRBJ2-7	CASSPGTSGSHWWVYEQYF
NA	TRBV7-2	TRBJ2-5	CASSTRRGQETQYF
NA	TRBV28	TRBJ2-5	CASSLTRETQYF
NA	TRBV10-2	TRBJ1-4	CASSESASGEKLFF
TRBD2	TRBV9	TRBJ2-2	CASSQVGTSGYTGELFF
NA	TRBV6-5	TRBJ1-2	CASSYIGQGVGYGYTF
NA	TRBV18	TRBJ2-7	CASSPLAYEQYF
NA	TRBV6-5	TRBJ2-3	CASSSGKSTDTQYF
NA	TRBV28	TRBJ1-5	CASSLPTTGTAIRPQHF
NA	TRBV30	TRBJ2-1	CAGRTQLTPGNEQFF
NA	TRBV7-2	TRBJ1-1	CASSRAGFTTEAFF
NA	TRBV29-1	TRBJ1-1	CSVEDLAHLF
TRBD2	TRBV5-1	TRBJ2-7	CASSRLADYSYEQYF
NA	TRBV13	TRBJ2-3	CASAIRDRGGTQYF
NA	TRBV11-2	TRBJ2-7	CASSLWRAHNEQYF
TRBD1	TRBV5-1	TRBJ1-5	CASSLTGGRNQPQHF
NA	TRBV4-2	TRBJ2-2	CASSQEKTGELFF
TRBD1	TRBV19	TRBJ2-5	CASSRDRGLETQYF
NA	TRBV15	TRBJ1-2	CATSRDLWYGYTF
NA	TRBV7-2	TRBJ1-6	CASSLRPGASNSPLHF
NA	TRBV4-2	TRBJ1-2	CASSQGTSSDYGYTF
TRBD1	TRBV5-1	TRBJ1-6	CASSRDRANSPLHF
TRBD1	TRBV27	TRBJ2-3	CASSIRDRVTDTQYF
TRBD1	TRBV5-6	TRBJ1-2	CASSTTGQGSGYTF
TRBD2	TRBV9	TRBJ2-3	CASSSGLAGRPSTDTQYF
NA	TRBV6-5	TRBJ2-7	CASSPGARPTYEQYF
NA	TRBV7-6	TRBJ2-3	CASSLPRDTQYF
NA	TRBV5-1	TRBJ2-7	CASSLGRGFEQYF
NA	TRBV9	TRBJ2-3	CASNIWGTDTQYF
NA	TRBV5-4	TRBJ2-5	CASSSQGPSQETQYF
NA	TRBV27	TRBJ2-4	CASPFEALAKNIQYF
NA	TRBV5-1	TRBJ1-1	CASSLANGPGVAFF
NA	TRBV27	TRBJ2-7	CASSLVANLYEQYF
TRBD1	TRBV5-1	TRBJ1-1	CASSLRTGLNTEAFF
TRBD2	TRBV5-1	TRBJ2-1	CASSYTGTSGGYNEQFF
NA	TRBV2	TRBJ2-5	CASIRQNQETQYF
NA	TRBV6-5	TRBJ1-1	CASSSAYRVLSTEAFF
TRBD2	TRBV28	TRBJ2-3	CASRGSGGLTDTQYF
NA	TRBV2	TRBJ1-2	CASSYAGNGYTF
NA	TRBV6-5	TRBJ2-1	CASSYTVGNEQFF
NA	TRBV5-1	TRBJ2-1	CASSLQSTNEQFF